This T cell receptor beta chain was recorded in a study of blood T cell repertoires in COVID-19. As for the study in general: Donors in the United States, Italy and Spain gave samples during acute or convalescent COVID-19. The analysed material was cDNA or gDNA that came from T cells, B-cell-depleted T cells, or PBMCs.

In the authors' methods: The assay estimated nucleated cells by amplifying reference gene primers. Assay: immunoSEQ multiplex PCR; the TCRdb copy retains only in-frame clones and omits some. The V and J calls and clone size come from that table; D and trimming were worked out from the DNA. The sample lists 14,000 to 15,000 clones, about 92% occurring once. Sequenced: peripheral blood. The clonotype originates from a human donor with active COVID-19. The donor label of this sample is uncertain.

CDR3 nucleotide sequence: TGCGCCAGCAGCCGAGGGGTTGGCGGGGGGTTAGGTAATGAGCAGTTCTTC. Translating it yields CASSRGVGGGLGNEQFF. The rearrangement joins TRBV5-1 to TRBJ2-1; 8 nucleotides line up with TRBD2. V gave up 4 bases and J gave up 7 bases; unmatched junction bases: 16. The CDR3 runs 17 residues. The germline gives CDR1 SGHRS, CDR2 YFSETQ.